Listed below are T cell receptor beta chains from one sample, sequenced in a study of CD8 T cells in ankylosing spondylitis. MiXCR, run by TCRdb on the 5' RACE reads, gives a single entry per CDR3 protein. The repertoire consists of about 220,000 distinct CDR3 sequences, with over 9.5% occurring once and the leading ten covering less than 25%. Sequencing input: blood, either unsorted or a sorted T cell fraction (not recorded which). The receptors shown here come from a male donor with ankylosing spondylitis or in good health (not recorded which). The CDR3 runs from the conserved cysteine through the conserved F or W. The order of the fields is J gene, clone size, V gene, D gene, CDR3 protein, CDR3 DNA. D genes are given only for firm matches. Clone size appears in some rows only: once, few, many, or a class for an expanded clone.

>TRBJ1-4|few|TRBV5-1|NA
CASRGTDNEKLFF
TGCGCCAGCAGGGGAACCGATAATGAAAAACTGTTTTTT
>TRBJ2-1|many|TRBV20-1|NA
CSARSGAGLDEQFF
TGCAGTGCTAGATCGGGGGCCGGGTTAGATGAGCAGTTCTTC
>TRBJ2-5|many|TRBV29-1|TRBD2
CSVLSGEETQYF
TGCAGCGTTCTTAGCGGGGAAGAGACCCAGTACTTC
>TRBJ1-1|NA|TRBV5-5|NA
CASSAGGRGTEAFF
TGTGCCAGCAGCGCTGGGGGGCGCGGCACTGAAGCTTTCTTT
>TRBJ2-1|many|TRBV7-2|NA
CASSRTLGVSEQFF
TGTGCCAGCAGTCGGACCCTAGGCGTGAGTGAGCAGTTCTTC
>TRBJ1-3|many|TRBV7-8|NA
CASSPIFVSGNTIYF
TGTGCCAGCAGCCCTATCTTTGTTTCGGGAAACACCATATATTTT
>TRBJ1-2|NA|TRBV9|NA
CASSVDGDPYSYGYTF
TGTGCCAGCAGCGTAGATGGGGACCCATACTCCTATGGCTACACCTTC
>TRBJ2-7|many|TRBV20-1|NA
CSAGGPYTYEQYF
TGCAGCGCCGGGGGGCCATATACCTACGAGCAGTACTTC
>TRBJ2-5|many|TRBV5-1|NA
CASSILDSHQETQYF
TGCGCCAGCAGCATTCTGGACAGCCACCAAGAGACCCAGTACTTC
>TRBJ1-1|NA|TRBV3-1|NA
CASSQSNMNTEAFF
TGTGCCAGCAGCCAATCTAACATGAACACTGAAGCTTTCTTT
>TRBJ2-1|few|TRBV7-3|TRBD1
CASSLNGQGEQFF
TGTGCCAGCAGCTTAAATGGACAGGGTGAGCAGTTCTTC
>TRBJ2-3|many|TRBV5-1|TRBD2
CASSLAGSMGGSSTDTQYF
TGCGCCAGCAGCTTGGCCGGGTCAATGGGGGGGTCTAGCACAGATACGCAGTATTTT
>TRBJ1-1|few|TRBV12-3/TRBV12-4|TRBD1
CASSSDRQGHIEAFF
TGTGCCAGCAGTTCCGACCGACAGGGGCACATTGAAGCTTTCTTT
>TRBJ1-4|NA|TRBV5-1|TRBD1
CASSTGQGSTNEKLFF
TGCGCCAGCAGCACGGGACAGGGATCAACTAATGAAAAACTGTTTTTT
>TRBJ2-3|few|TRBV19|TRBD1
CASRRTGGVYGTDTQYF
TGTGCCAGTAGAAGGACAGGGGGCGTATATGGCACAGATACGCAGTATTTT
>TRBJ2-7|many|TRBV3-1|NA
CASSQGFGRGRGYEQYF
TGTGCCAGCAGCCAAGGTTTTGGGAGGGGGCGCGGATACGAGCAGTACTTC
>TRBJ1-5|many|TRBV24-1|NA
CATSDETGGPRQPQHF
TGTGCCACCAGTGATGAGACAGGCGGGCCAAGGCAGCCCCAGCATTTT
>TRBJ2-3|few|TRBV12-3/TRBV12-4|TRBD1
CASRLHGTGGTDTQYF
TGTGCCAGCAGGTTACACGGGACAGGGGGCACAGATACGCAGTATTTT
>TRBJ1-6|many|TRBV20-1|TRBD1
CSASLRDRGRWSPLHF
TGCAGTGCTAGCCTCCGGGACAGGGGGCGGTGGTCACCCCTCCACTTT
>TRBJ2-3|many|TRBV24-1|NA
CATSDFRDGSTDTQYF
TGTGCCACCAGTGATTTCCGGGACGGTAGCACAGATACGCAGTATTTT
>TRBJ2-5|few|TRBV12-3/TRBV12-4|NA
CASSFLGVRDTQYF
TGTGCCAGCAGTTTTCTCGGGGTTCGTGATACCCAGTACTTC
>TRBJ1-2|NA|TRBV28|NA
CASSPGEAGYTF
TGTGCCAGCAGTCCAGGGGAGGCTGGCTACACCTTC
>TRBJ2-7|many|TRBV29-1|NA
CSVGAVHNEQYF
TGCAGCGTTGGGGCAGTACACAACGAGCAGTACTTC
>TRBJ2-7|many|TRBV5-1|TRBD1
CASSTQGQAYEQYF
TGCGCCAGCAGCACACAGGGACAGGCCTACGAGCAGTACTTC
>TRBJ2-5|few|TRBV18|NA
CASSPLIEGTQYF
TGTGCCAGCTCACCACTGATAGAAGGGACCCAGTACTTC
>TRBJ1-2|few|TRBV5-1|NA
CASSPGFSNYGDTF
TGCGCCAGCAGCCCGGGATTTTCCAACTATGGCGACACCTTC
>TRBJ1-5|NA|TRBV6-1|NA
CASRTEQPQHF
TGTGCCAGCAGGACGGAACAGCCCCAGCATTTT